The rows below give T cell receptor beta chains drawn from one sample of a study of Ad26.COV2.S vaccination and SARS-CoV-2 variants. Some clones are missing from TCRdb's copy, which holds only in-frame ones; the method was immunoSEQ multiplex PCR. This table holds some 350,000 clones, around 84% found once. Sequenced material: peripheral blood, taken in a trial of Ad26.COV2.S vaccine versus placebo. The receptors stem from a person between 18 and 60 years old who received the Ad26.COV2.S COVID-19 vaccine or a placebo. Each CDR3 is given with its conserved first and last residue. D genes are given only for firm matches. Clone size is shown for a subset of rows, as once, few, many or a class of expanded clone.

d_gene	v_gene	abundance	j_gene	CDR3aa	CDR3nt
TRBD2	TRBV30	NA	TRBJ2-1	CAWGTTSGVYNEQFF	TGTGCCTGGGGGACGACTAGCGGAGTTTACAATGAGCAGTTCTTC
NA	TRBV5-6	NA	TRBJ2-1	CASSLEWGASNEQFF	TGTGCCAGCAGCTTGGAGTGGGGGGCCAGCAATGAGCAGTTCTTC
NA	TRBV10-3	NA	TRBJ1-1	CAISEGEDGAAEAFF	TGTGCCATCAGTGAGGGGGAGGATGGGGCTGCTGAAGCTTTCTTT
TRBD1	TRBV27	NA	TRBJ1-4	CASSGTGKGEKLFF	TGTGCCAGCAGTGGGACAGGGAAGGGAGAAAAACTGTTTTTT
TRBD1	TRBV11-3	NA	TRBJ2-5	CASSLDWGQGRTQYF	TGTGCCAGCAGCTTAGACTGGGGACAGGGCAGGACCCAGTACTTC
NA	TRBV6-5	once	TRBJ1-2	CASSYSGRGGYTF	TGTGCCAGCAGTTACTCAGGCCGCGGGGGCTACACCTTC
NA	TRBV7-6	NA	TRBJ2-7	CASSPSGSYEQYF	TGTGCCAGCAGCCCCAGCGGGTCCTACGAGCAGTACTTC
TRBD2	TRBV30	NA	TRBJ2-2	CASQRGGVTGELFF	TGTGCCTCCCAGCGGGGGGGAGTCACCGGGGAGCTGTTTTTT
NA	TRBV6-2/TRBV6-3	once	TRBJ2-3	CASSSSGDTQYF	TGTGCCAGCAGTTCCTCCGGAGATACGCAGTATTTT
NA	TRBV18	NA	TRBJ1-2	CASSPNVLQPSNYGYTF	TGTGCCAGCTCACCAAACGTTCTACAGCCATCTAACTATGGCTACACCTTC
NA	TRBV7-2	NA	TRBJ1-1	CASSYQARRAFF	TGTGCCAGCAGCTATCAGGCTCGCCGGGCTTTCTTT
NA	TRBV3-1/TRBV3-2	NA	TRBJ2-3	CASSLLGPKSVGGTQYF	TGTGCCAGCAGCCTTTTGGGTCCCAAATCTGTGGGCGGTACGCAGTATTTT
NA	TRBV6-2/TRBV6-3	NA	TRBJ2-3	CASSSWLARGADTQYF	TGTGCCAGCAGTTCGTGGCTAGCTCGAGGGGCAGATACGCAGTATTTT
NA	TRBV30	NA	TRBJ2-7	CAWSVGASEQYF	TGTGCCTGGAGTGTGGGAGCAAGCGAGCAGTACTTC
TRBD2	TRBV4-1	NA	TRBJ2-1	CASSNLRTSGYNEQFF	TGCGCCAGCAGCAACCTCCGGACTAGCGGATACAATGAGCAGTTCTTC
NA	TRBV4-1	NA	TRBJ1-2	CASSQIPGSNYGYTF	TGCGCCAGCAGCCAAATCCCCGGATCTAACTATGGCTACACCTTC
TRBD1	TRBV6-5	NA	TRBJ1-1	CASSYSYRGNTEAFF	TGTGCCAGCAGTTACTCGTACAGGGGAAACACTGAAGCTTTCTTT
TRBD1	TRBV7-8	NA	TRBJ2-5	CASSLGRTGVETQYF	TGTGCCAGCAGCTTAGGGAGGACAGGGGTGGAGACCCAGTACTTC
NA	TRBV5-1	NA	TRBJ2-7	CASSTGSYEQYF	TGCGCCAGTTCGACAGGTTCCTACGAGCAGTACTTC
TRBD2	TRBV5-4	NA	TRBJ2-2	CASSRGLAGAGELFF	TGTGCCAGCAGCCGGGGACTAGCGGGGGCCGGGGAGCTGTTTTTT
NA	TRBV12-3/TRBV12-4	few	TRBJ2-7	CASSFSYEQYF	TGTGCCAGCAGTTTCTCCTACGAGCAGTACTTC
TRBD2	TRBV7-2	NA	TRBJ2-7	CASSLVSGNYEQYF	TGTGCCAGCAGCTTAGTTAGCGGGAACTACGAGCAGTACTTC
NA	TRBV27	NA	TRBJ2-7	CASSYGTASTYEQYF	TGTGCCAGCAGCTACGGAACCGCTAGCACCTACGAGCAGTACTTC
TRBD1	TRBV6-6	NA	TRBJ2-7	CASSYSGQLYEQYF	TGTGCCAGCAGTTACTCGGGACAGCTCTACGAGCAGTACTTC
TRBD2	TRBV4-3	NA	TRBJ2-1	CASSQEGTSFPHEQFF	TGCGCCAGCAGCCAAGAAGGGACTAGTTTCCCCCACGAGCAGTTCTTC
NA	TRBV30	NA	TRBJ1-5	CAYGQEGHQPQHF	TGTGCCTATGGACAAGAGGGCCATCAGCCCCAGCATTTT
TRBD2	TRBV5-6	NA	TRBJ2-3	CASSSLAGGRTDTQYF	TGTGCCAGCAGCTCTCTAGCGGGAGGGCGGACAGATACGCAGTATTTT
TRBD2	TRBV9	NA	TRBJ2-7	CASTDLTQTSGAPSYEQYF	TGTGCCAGCACCGACCTCACCCAAACTAGCGGGGCACCGTCCTACGAGCAGTACTTC
TRBD1	TRBV6-5	NA	TRBJ1-2	CASSSPQGTGDGYTF	TGTGCCAGCAGTTCCCCCCAGGGGACAGGGGATGGCTACACCTTC